This T cell receptor beta chain was observed in a study of T cell responses to AZD1222 COVID-19 vaccine (dated by TCRdb to about 2021). Study-wide context: TCR sequencing covered over 230 trial participants: 200 to 220 given two doses of AZD1222 and about 26 given two doses of MenACWY control vaccine. Trial participants were enrolled into age subgroups of 18-55, 56-69 and 70-plus years, which contained about 150, 27 and 61 TCR-sequenced participants, respectively.

The time point label of this sample denotes: about 28 days (+/-7) after the second vaccine dose. AZD1222 recipients given second doses at about 4 weeks or at about 12 weeks were pooled, since spike-specific TCR depth and breadth were not found to differ between the two schedules. The vaccinee samples were drawn from two UK trials, COV001 and COV002, one of which was a single-blind randomized controlled phase 2/3 trial testing AZD1222 (ChAdOx1 nCoV-19) in healthy adults. For TCRbeta chain sequencing, PBMC samples were collected from trial participants at day 0 and at day 28 after the second dose. According to the germline V gene, CDR1 reads SGHVS and CDR2 reads FNYEAQ. V is trimmed back by 0 bases and J by 3 bases, and the junction contains 5 bases that no gene match accounts for. The CDR3 starts with the cysteine, ends with the phenylalanine, and has 16 residues. CDR3 DNA only is kept here, 48 bases in frame from base 1.

The CDR3 regions of human TCRbeta chains were analyzed by immunosequencing. The original pipeline was this. TCRs in the repertoires were matched against a reference library of SARS-CoV-2-specific TCRs that had been generated with the MIRA antigen-specificity platform. Breadth was defined as the fraction of unique TCRs that were SARS-CoV-2-associated. Depth was defined as the fraction of total T cells that were SARS-CoV-2-associated. Using the MIRA data, every spike-specific TCR was mapped to the spike region that the TCR reacted to and assigned to either a CD4 or a CD8 class. Log10-transformed breadth and depth values were compared by one-way ANOVA with Sidak's multiple comparisons tests. The table comes from immuneACCESS by way of TCRdb, which keeps in-frame sequences with V and J called. Part of the clones is missing from these tables; in studies checked, under half for an unresolved V gene and the rest for unknown reasons. V and J calls plus clone size are reproduced from that table; the DNA served to infer D and trimming. Counted in this sample were 120,000 or so clones; 88% of them appeared once. Together, the top ten hold around 4% of the sample.

Of note for this clone: There is no known antigen for this receptor. No base quality information exists; no much larger clone differs at one position.

What the authors observed across the whole study: Participants were mostly white British, with more females than males. The authors suggested clonal diversity may have been underestimated. Spike-specific TCR breadth and depth rose significantly after two AZD1222 doses compared with day 0 and with MenACWY recipients. The 56-69-year group was small, and its depth increase did not reach significance, likely because of low power. Reportedly, almost half of the unique spike-specific TCRs recognized epitopes lying outside the regions that are mutated in the B.1.351 and B.1.1.7 variants. Conclusions about previously exposed vaccinees were limited because only six or seven AZD1222 recipients were SARS-CoV-2 seropositive at baseline. The vaccine-associated CD4 TCRs covered the entire spike protein, and the dominant responses fell in regions 160-218 and 743-854. Because no day 14 peak-response samples were available, the repertoires could be characterized only after the peak T cell response.

This receptor was taken from an adult who received the AZD1222 COVID-19 vaccine. This specimen consisted of peripheral blood, obtained 28 days after the second AZD1222 dose. The chain employs TRBV7-6 and TRBJ2-5; TRBD1 agrees with 9 junctional bases. The CDR3 is CASSLAYRGLKETQYF. The DNA sequence is TGTGCCAGCAGCTTAGCGTACAGGGGGCTTAAAGAGACCCAGTACTTC.